A selection of T cell receptor beta chains follows, all from one sample in a study of PD-L1 blockade in urothelial cancer. The protocol was immunoSEQ multiplex PCR, while the TCRdb copy is restricted to in-frame clones and leaves out a portion. The sample contains roughly 49,000 clones, around 84% of which appear only once. The material was PBMCs, obtained around atezolizumab (anti-PD-L1) treatment. These receptors all stem from a man in his sixties with urothelial cancer. Each CDR3 is given without its conserved first and last residue.

v_call cdr3_aa
TRBV30 AWSQGAGELF
TRBV2 ASRVYSSEAF
TRBV7-2 ASSLGQGNYGYT
TRBV25-1 ASSESPIGSQAKNIQY
TRBV5-1 ASGLAGGQTDTQY
TRBV5-4 ASSLAGGSTDTQY
TRBV9 ASSATGSAGYT
TRBV9 ASSVAGVETQY
TRBV7-8 ASRTGALGGNEQF
TRBV5-1 ASSLIGQVWNEQF
TRBV2 ASSEAAGVNYNEQF
TRBV7-2 ASSLRAGQGGNEQY
TRBV5-1 ASSLAKKRGVGTEAF
TRBV10-2 ASRTTSGTFNEQF
TRBV30 AWKSGGGFSYEQY